This T cell receptor (beta chain) was found in a study of tissue T cells after allogeneic stem cell transplantation. Time point here: mouse harvest day 14 after allogeneic transplant. The graft held 10^6 splenic CD5+ T cells and 10^7 T-cell-depleted bone marrow cells. Only in-frame clones appear in the TCRdb table, and some are missing; sequencing was by immunoSEQ multiplex PCR. The table records a few thousand clones, around 45% of them present only once. This CDR3 is 14 amino acids long. V was pared by 2 bases and J by 0 bases, with 9 bases between. In germline, CDR1 is FNHDT, CDR2 SITEND (reference sequence). As concerns this clone: Each gene name is a mouse one. The CDR3 is cut off 1 residue early in the read; its end comes from the germline J gene.

This receptor was obtained from a female BALB/c mouse given C57BL/6 T cells with graft-versus-host disease after an allogeneic hematopoietic cell transplant. The sequenced sample consisted of gut tissue. The rearrangement joins TRBV19 to TRBJ2-7, with D maybe TRBD1 (6 bases). CDR3 loop: CASSIWDNSYEQYF. Partial CDR3 DNA: TGTGCCAGCAGTATTTGGGACAACTCCTATGAACAGTAC.